A single sample gave rise to the 30 T cell receptor beta chains below, sequenced in a study of CD4+ T cells in melanoma. TCRdb's table, derived via immunoSEQ multiplex PCR, lists solely in-frame clones and lacks some. The table lists 20,000 to 25,000 clones, around 80% of them singletons, with 3.6% in the top ten. The specimen was cells from a culture (not recorded whether cultured in vitro). These receptors were obtained from a human donor with melanoma.

This clone was seen just once. This chain links TRBV18 with TRBJ2-5; TRBD1 agrees at 12 bases. The germline CDR1 and CDR2 sequences are KGHSH and LQKENI. CDR3 length: 15 amino acids. V lost 6 bases and J lost 4; bases outside the gene matches: 6. The CDR3 reads CASSLGTGGRETQYF. The CDR3 nucleotides are TGTGCCAGCTCCCTCGGGACAGGGGGCAGAGAGACCCAGTACTTC.

The J gene is TRBJ2-2, the V gene TRBV10-1, with 10 positions matching TRBD1. Germline V gene sequence: CDR1 WNHNN, CDR2 SYGVQD (reference sequence). V lost 6 bases and J lost 5; bases outside the gene matches: 3. The CDR3 length is 14 residues. The CDR3 bases are TGCGCCAGCAGAGGGACAGGGGATACCGGGGAGCTGTTTTTT. Translating gives CASRGTGDTGELFF.

The rearrangement links TRBV4-1 to TRBJ1-1; tentatively, D is TRBD1 (5 bases). Per germline, CDR1 MGHRA and CDR2 YSYEKL. Trimming took 0 bases from V and 6 from J, leaving 23 bases between them. There are 18 residues in the CDR3. The CDR3 nucleotides are TGCGCCAGCAGCCAAGATTGGTTCAATGAGGCGGCGGGGGCTGAAGCTTTCTTT. Residues: CASSQDWFNEAAGAEAFF.

This clone was detected a few times. This chain joins TRBV5-1 and TRBJ1-1; 9 bases agree with TRBD1. Looked up from germline, CDR1 is SGHRS and CDR2 is YFSETQ. V gave up 4 bases and J gave up 5 bases; unmatched junction bases: 6. This CDR3 is built from 14 residues. CDR3 loop: CASSTGQGRTEAFF. The CDR3, as DNA: TGCGCCAGCAGCACGGGACAGGGTAGAACTGAAGCTTTCTTT.

The rearrangement joins TRBV30 to TRBJ2-5; D is unclear. V gave up 2 bases and J gave up 4 bases, with 11 bases separating them. The CDR3 contains 13 residues. Germline loops: CDR1 GTSNPN, CDR2 SVGIG (reference sequence). CDR3 DNA sequence: TGTGCCTGGAGTTCGGGCCTTCGAGAGACCCAGTACTTC. It specifies CAWSSGLRETQYF.

The chain joins TRBV7-2 to TRBJ2-1, with D hard to call. Germline CDR1 and CDR2: SGHTA and FQGNSA. Trimming took 2 bases from V and 9 from J, leaving 11 bases between them. The CDR3 spans 13 residues. The CDR3 DNA follows: TGTGCCAGCAGCTTATTTAGGAGCAGTGAGCAGTTCTTC. It specifies CASSLFRSSEQFF.

The chain uses TRBV6-1 and TRBJ2-3; 12 bases line up with TRBD2. V lost 4 bases to trimming and J lost 1 base; unmatched junction nucleotides: 6. Germline CDR1 reads MNHNS; CDR2 reads SASEGT. The CDR3 totals 17 residues. The CDR3 bases are TGTGCCAGCAGTGCTACTAGCGGGGGGACTCGCACAGATACGCAGTATTTT. It specifies CASSATSGGTRTDTQYF.

The chain is built from TRBV27 and TRBJ2-5; 9 bases map to TRBD1. Germline CDR1 is MNHEY and CDR2 is SMNVEV (reference sequence). Unmatched junction bases numbered 5, after V lost 5 bases and J lost 7 bases. The CDR3 contains 13 residues. The DNA of the CDR3 is TGTGCCAGCAGTCCTGGACAGGGGAGGACCCAGTACTTC. Translating it yields CASSPGQGRTQYF.

The rearrangement links TRBV6-5 to TRBJ1-5, with a tentative D call TRBD1 (5 bases). The germline V and J ends were trimmed by 6 bases and 3 bases, with 9 bases remaining between them. Germline assignment: CDR1 MNHEY and CDR2 SVGAGI. This CDR3 has 13 amino acids. The DNA of the CDR3 is TGTGCCAGCAGACAGGTCCCCAATCAGCCCCAGCATTTT. Protein: CASRQVPNQPQHF.

The count of this clone is one. The rearrangement links TRBV6-6 to TRBJ1-3; no reliable D call. Trimming shortened V by 6 bases and J by 0 bases, and 12 bases separated the two germline ends. Germline V gene sequence: CDR1 MNHNY, CDR2 SVGAGI (reference sequence). The CDR3 is 15 amino acids. CDR3 bases: TGTGCCAGCAGAAGAGGGCCCAGCTCTGGAAACACCATATATTTT. This translates into CASRRGPSSGNTIYF.

The chain uses TRBV5-1 and TRBJ1-1; D is possibly TRBD1 (5 bases). The germline gives CDR1 SGHRS, CDR2 YFSETQ. The CDR3 runs 13 residues. Trimming shortened V by 0 bases and J by 5 bases, and 8 bases separated the two germline ends. CDR3: CASSLDEGTEAFF. The CDR3 coding sequence is TGCGCCAGCAGCTTGGACGAGGGGACTGAAGCTTTCTTT. Full variable domain (outside the CDR3, taken from reference TRBV5-1 and TRBJ1-1): KAGVTQTPRYLIKTRGQQVTLSCSPISGHRSVSWYQQTPGQGLQFLFEYFSETQRNKGNFPGRFSGRQFSNSRSEMNVSTLELGDSALYLCASSLDEGTEAFFGQGTRLTVV.

This chain uses TRBV12-5 with TRBJ1-2; unclear D gene. The length of the CDR3 is 16 residues. Trimming shortened V by 0 bases and J by 4 bases, and 15 bases separated the two germline ends. From germline, CDR1 is LGHNT and CDR2 FRNRAP. This CDR3 is CASGLVPLQKTYGYTF. CDR3 in DNA: TGTGCTAGTGGTTTGGTTCCCCTTCAGAAGACCTATGGCTACACCTTC. Full variable domain (outside the CDR3, taken from reference TRBV12-5 and TRBJ1-2): DARVTQTPRHKVTEMGQEVTMRCQPILGHNTVFWYRQTMMQGLELLAYFRNRAPLDDSGMPKDRFSAEMPDATLATLKIQPSEPRDSAVYFCASGLVPLQKTYGYTFGSGTRLTVV.

The rearrangement uses TRBV11-2 and TRBJ1-4, with a weak D call TRBD1 (5 bases). Trimming removed 1 base at V and 4 bases at J, with 10 bases between. This CDR3 has 15 amino acids. Germline V gene data show CDR1 as SGHAT and CDR2 as FQNNGV. CDR3 DNA sequence: TGTGCCAGCAGCTTAGTGGGGGGATTTAATGAAAAACTGTTTTTT. Its translation: CASSLVGGFNEKLFF.

The rearrangement uses TRBV4-1 and TRBJ1-2; D gene unclear. The CDR3 has 16 residues. Trimming pared 4 bases from V and 5 bases from J, leaving 20 bases between. Germline CDR1 reads MGHRA; CDR2 reads YSYEKL. CDR3 sequence reads: CASSPGFVHPKYGYTF. The DNA for the CDR3 is TGCGCCAGCAGCCCCGGCTTCGTCCACCCAAAGTATGGCTACACCTTC.

The chain joins TRBV11-1 to TRBJ2-2; 8 bases map to TRBD2. Germline lookup yields CDR1 SGHAT and CDR2 FQDESV (reference sequence). The trim removed 3 bases at V and 5 bases at J, leaving 8 bases unmatched. The CDR3 runs 16 residues. The CDR3 region is CASSFGLAGWTGELFF. In nucleotides, the CDR3 is TGTGCCAGCAGCTTCGGACTAGCAGGATGGACCGGGGAGCTGTTTTTT.

The table lists this clone with a few counts. The chain is built from TRBV2 and TRBJ2-2, with 8 positions matching TRBD1. Germline V gives CDR1 SNHLY, CDR2 FYNNEI. This CDR3 is built from 13 residues. J gave up 6 bases and V 8 bases, and 5 bases lay outside the gene matches. CDR3 sequence (DNA): TGTGCCAGCCGGACAGGGTCGGCCGGGGAGCTGTTTTTT. This gives the protein CASRTGSAGELFF.

The CDR3 loop is CASNGGAETQYF. Here the CDR3 DNA reads TGTGCCAGCAATGGGGGGGCAGAGACCCAGTACTTC. The chain couples TRBV6-6 to TRBJ2-5; possibly TRBD2 for D (7 bases). The CDR3 loop spans 12 amino acids. Germline lookup yields CDR1 MNHNY and CDR2 SVGAGI (reference sequence). V was pared by 7 bases and J by 4 bases, with 10 bases between.

The chain links TRBV11-3 to TRBJ2-3; no definite D call. Germline V lookup: CDR1 SGHNT, CDR2 YENEEA. Trimming stripped 5 bases from V and 6 bases from J, with 15 bases between. CDR3 length: 14 amino acids. The CDR3 DNA reads TGTGCCAGCAGCACCGGTCCGGGCCTGGATACGCAGTATTTT. Translating it yields CASSTGPGLDTQYF. Full variable domain (rest looked up from reference TRBV11-3 and TRBJ2-3): EAGVVQSPRYKIIEKKQPVAFWCNPISGHNTLYWYLQNLGQGPELLIRYENEEAVDDSQLPKDRFSAERLKGVDSTLKIQPAELGDSAVYLCASSTGPGLDTQYFGPGTRLTVL.

The chain recombines TRBV30 with TRBJ1-1; no clear D gene. This CDR3 comprises 12 residues. The germline V gene encodes CDR1 GTSNPN and CDR2 SVGIG (reference sequence). Trimming cost V 5 bases and J 0 bases, with 7 bases left between them. CDR3 in DNA: TGTGCCTGGGACAACATGAACACTGAAGCTTTCTTT. This gives the protein CAWDNMNTEAFF. The complete variable domain, with remaining parts taken from reference TRBV30 and TRBJ1-1, reads SQTIHQWPATLVQPVGSPLSLECTVEGTSNPNLYWYRQAAGRGLQLLFYSVGIGQISSEVPQNLSASRPQDRQFILSSKKLLLSDSGFYLCAWDNMNTEAFFGQGTRLTVV.

This chain connects TRBV5-1 to TRBJ2-1; D is unclear. The CDR3 sequence is 12 residues long. Trimming took off 1 base at V and 7 bases at J, with 6 bases between the two ends. Germline loops: CDR1 SGHRS, CDR2 YFSETQ. The CDR3 sequence is CASSLFVNEQFF. In DNA, the CDR3 is TGCGCCAGCAGCTTGTTTGTGAATGAGCAGTTCTTC.

The chain is built from TRBV4-1 and TRBJ2-2; a weak D match, TRBD2 (7 bases). This CDR3 is built from 18 residues. Trimming cost V 1 base and J 0 bases, with 15 bases left between them. CDR1 MGHRA and CDR2 YSYEKL come from the germline V gene. In nucleotides, the CDR3 is TGCGCCAGCAGCCAAGGTGGGGGGGCGTACGCGAACACCGGGGAGCTGTTTTTT. Residues: CASSQGGGAYANTGELFF.

The V gene is TRBV19, the J gene TRBJ1-6; D uncertain. V was shortened by 7 bases and J by 0 bases, with 7 bases between the two germline ends. The CDR3 runs to 14 residues. The germline CDR1 and CDR2 sequences are LNHDA and SQIVND (reference sequence). DNA for the CDR3: TGTGCCAGTACCGGCGACTCCTATAATTCACCCCTCCACTTT. Translated: CASTGDSYNSPLHF. The full variable domain, with the rest looked up from reference TRBV19 and TRBJ1-6, is DGGITQSPKYLFRKEGQNVTLSCEQNLNHDAMYWYRQDPGQGLRLIYYSQIVNDFQKGDIAEGYSVSREKKESFPLTVTSAQKNPTAFYLCASTGDSYNSPLHFGNGTRLTVT.

CDR3: CATKKGGQPQHF. DNA for the CDR3: TGTGCCACCAAGAAGGGGGGTCAGCCCCAGCATTTT. This rearrangement joins TRBV2 to TRBJ1-5; D may be TRBD1 (6 bases). Germline loops: CDR1 SNHLY, CDR2 FYNNEI. CDR3 length equals 12 residues. Trimming left V 10 bases short and J 6 bases short, with 13 bases between. The full variable domain, completed using reference TRBV2 and TRBJ1-5, is EPEVTQTPSHQVTQMGQEVILRCVPISNHLYFYWYRQILGQKVEFLVSFYNNEISEKSEIFDDQFSVERPDGSNFTLKIRSTKLEDSAMYFCATKKGGQPQHFGDGTRLSIL.

The DNA for the CDR3 is TGCGCCAGCAGCCAGGGGTGGGCAGACTATGGCTACACCTTC. It codes for CASSQGWADYGYTF. This chain links TRBV5-1 with TRBJ1-2; TRBD1 might be the D (6 bases). The germline gives CDR1 SGHRS, CDR2 YFSETQ. There are 14 residues in the CDR3. With 4 bases removed from V and 3 bases from J, the gap between germline ends came to 13 bases.

The V gene is TRBV5-1, the J gene TRBJ2-1; 7 positions agree with TRBD2. The CDR3 covers 15 residues. The trim removed 6 bases at V and 3 bases at J, leaving 9 bases unmatched. CDR1 is SGHRS, CDR2 YFSETQ, per germline. In nucleotides, the CDR3 is TGCGCCAGCACCCCCAATAGCGGGCACTACAATGAGCAGTTCTTC. It yields the protein CASTPNSGHYNEQFF. Supplemented by reference TRBV5-1 and TRBJ2-1, the full variable domain reads KAGVTQTPRYLIKTRGQQVTLSCSPISGHRSVSWYQQTPGQGLQFLFEYFSETQRNKGNFPGRFSGRQFSNSRSEMNVSTLELGDSALYLCASTPNSGHYNEQFFGPGTRLTVL.

This clone was detected a few times. The chain uses TRBV7-2 and TRBJ2-3; D tentatively reads TRBD1 or TRBD2 (6 bases each). The ends were cut back, 3 bases at V and 5 bases at J, with 12 bases in the middle. CDR1 SGHTA and CDR2 FQGNSA come from the germline V gene. This CDR3 has 14 amino acids. CDR3 DNA sequence: TGTGCCAGCAGCTTTGGGGGCGGGGTAGATACGCAGTATTTT. Its translation: CASSFGGGVDTQYF.

The chain employs TRBV10-3 and TRBJ2-5; possible D gene TRBD2, 5 bases. The CDR3 sequence is 13 residues long. Germline V gene lookup returns CDR1 ENHRY and CDR2 SYGVKD. The V end was cut by 6 bases, the J end by 2 bases, with 10 bases between. CDR3 sequence: CAIRGAAQETQYF. The CDR3 DNA reads as TGTGCCATCAGAGGAGCGGCACAAGAGACCCAGTACTTC.

The chain couples TRBV6-5 to TRBJ2-1, with no clear D. The CDR3 runs 15 residues. The V gene lost 7 bases and the J gene lost 0 bases, with 13 bases spanning the gap. Germline V lookup: CDR1 MNHEY, CDR2 SVGAGI. DNA of the CDR3: TGTGCCAGCAAAACCGATAGGAGCTCCTACAATGAGCAGTTCTTC. Its protein product is CASKTDRSSYNEQFF.

The gene calls are TRBV4-2 and TRBJ2-1; 8 bases fit TRBD2. Germline trimming cut 2 bases from V and 4 bases from J; bases unmatched to any gene: 10. Germline V gene sequence: CDR1 LGHNA, CDR2 YNFKEQ. The CDR3 has 17 residues. The CDR3 loop is CASSQPGAGGRYNEQFF. CDR3 coding DNA: TGTGCCAGCAGCCAACCCGGGGCGGGGGGACGATACAATGAGCAGTTCTTC.

CDR3 DNA sequence: TGTGCCAGCTCACCGTCCGCGTTGGATACGCAGTATTTT. Translated: CASSPSALDTQYF. The V gene is TRBV18, the J gene TRBJ2-3; D is ambiguous. The V end lost 3 bases, the J end lost 6 bases, and 10 bases lay between the germline ends. CDR1 is KGHSH, CDR2 LQKENI, per germline. The CDR3 contains 13 residues.